Shown below are 15 T cell receptor beta chains from a single sample sequenced in a study of blood T cell repertoires in COVID-19. Profiling relied on immunoSEQ multiplex PCR, and the TCRdb table lists in-frame clones only, not all of them. The sample lists tens of thousands of clones, 70% to 90% occurring once. The sequenced sample was peripheral blood. These receptors all stem from a human donor with active COVID-19. The donor label of this sample is uncertain.

V usage is TRBV5-1 and J usage is TRBJ2-2; 8 bases are shared with TRBD2. V lost 2 bases, J lost 6 bases, and 12 bases stayed unmatched. Germline assignment: CDR1 SGHRS and CDR2 YFSETQ. The CDR3 totals 17 residues. The CDR3 protein is CASSLGLAGLRAGELFF. The CDR3 nucleotides are TGCGCCAGCAGCTTAGGACTAGCAGGTCTTCGCGCCGGGGAGCTGTTTTTT.

This rearrangement joins TRBV27 to TRBJ2-3, with no clear D. This CDR3 has 14 residues. Germline CDR1 reads MNHEY; CDR2 reads SMNVEV (reference sequence). Trimming took off 6 bases at V and 7 bases at J, with 17 bases between the two ends. The chain's CDR3 is CASSTMALSNTQYF. CDR3 coding DNA: TGTGCCAGCAGCACCATGGCTTTATCAAATACGCAGTATTTT.

The rearrangement joins TRBV28 to TRBJ1-3; a possible D gene is TRBD1 (5 bases). Trimming left V 6 bases short and J 5 bases short, with 11 bases between. This CDR3 spans 13 amino acids. Per the germline V gene, CDR1 is MDHEN and CDR2 is SYDVKM. CDR3 residues: CASRRGGRNTIYF. As DNA, the CDR3 is TGTGCCAGCAGGCGGGGCGGACGAAACACCATATATTTT.

This clone was observed once. The V gene is TRBV30, the J gene TRBJ1-1; no firm D call. Germline-derived CDR1 and CDR2 are GTSNPN and SVGIG (reference sequence). Trimming stripped 0 bases from V and 1 base from J, with 12 bases between. The CDR3 is 15 residues long. CDR3 residues: CAWSVYWSENTEAFF. CDR3 bases: TGTGCCTGGAGTGTATATTGGTCAGAGAACACTGAAGCTTTCTTT. Looking up the rest from reference TRBV30 and TRBJ1-1 gives the full variable domain: SQTIHQWPATLVQPVGSPLSLECTVEGTSNPNLYWYRQAAGRGLQLLFYSVGIGQISSEVPQNLSASRPQDRQFILSSKKLLLSDSGFYLCAWSVYWSENTEAFFGQGTRLTVV.

This clone is labeled medium-sized. The rearrangement joins TRBV2 to TRBJ1-6; 7 bases are shared with TRBD1. J was trimmed by 8 bases and V by 4 bases; bases with no gene match: 5. Germline V gene sequence: CDR1 SNHLY, CDR2 FYNNEI. This CDR3 has 14 residues. CDR3 coding DNA: TGTGCCAGCAGTGTGGGACAGAAGGATTCACCCCTCCACTTT. Its protein product is CASSVGQKDSPLHF.

The chain couples TRBV5-5 to TRBJ2-2; D is possibly TRBD2 (6 bases). V shed 4 bases and J shed 6 bases, with 13 bases lying between them. Germline values: CDR1 SGHKS, CDR2 YYEKEE (reference sequence). The CDR3 contains 14 residues. CDR3 bases: TGTGCCAGCAGCGATCTAGCGTCGGCCGGGGAGCTGTTTTTT. Translation: CASSDLASAGELFF.

The V call is TRBV12-3 or TRBV12-4, the J call TRBJ2-1; no clear D. The CDR3 extends over 12 amino acids. V shed 6 bases and J shed 10 bases, with 13 bases lying between them. The CDR3 DNA follows: TGTGCCAGCAGAGCACTGGGCAAAGAGCAGTTCTTC. This translates into CASRALGKEQFF.

This rearrangement joins TRBV12-5 to TRBJ2-1, with TRBD2 identical over 7 bases. The germline CDR1 and CDR2 sequences are LGHNT and FRNRAP. Trimming took 0 bases from V and 1 from J; bases not matched to a gene: 3. The CDR3 has 16 amino acids. CDR3 protein: CASGLVPSGSYNEQFF. Written as DNA, the CDR3 is TGTGCTAGTGGTTTGGTACCTAGCGGATCCTACAATGAGCAGTTCTTC.

The J gene is TRBJ1-5, the V gene TRBV7-2, with a possible D match to TRBD1 (6 bases). CDR3 length: 17 residues. Trimming took off 1 base at V and 5 bases at J, with 18 bases between the two ends. The germline V gene encodes CDR1 SGHTA and CDR2 FQGNSA. The CDR3 DNA sequence: TGTGCCAGCAGCTTAGATGAATGGGACAATGATCATCAGCCCCAGCATTTT. Translated: CASSLDEWDNDHQPQHF.

This clone was observed once. The J gene is TRBJ2-3, the V gene TRBV29-1; TRBD1 agrees at 7 bases. Trimming cost V 7 bases and J 6 bases; bases outside gene matches: 19. CDR3 length: 16 amino acids. From germline, CDR1 is SQVTM and CDR2 ANQGSEA. The CDR3 region has the DNA TGCAGCGCAAATGGACAGGCTACCCGTGGCGTGGATACGCAGTATTTT. This translates into CSANGQATRGVDTQYF.

The V call is TRBV29-1, the J call TRBJ2-7; 8 bases line up with TRBD2. Germline V lookup: CDR1 SQVTM, CDR2 ANQGSEA. V was clipped by 0 bases and J by 6 bases; unmatched bases: 7. The CDR3 is 14 amino acids. Here the CDR3 DNA reads TGCAGCGTTGAAGAACAAGCGGGAGAGAGCGAGCAGTACTTC. Translating it yields CSVEEQAGESEQYF.

This rearrangement joins TRBV4-1 to TRBJ1-5; D possibly corresponds to TRBD1 (5 bases). CDR1 and CDR2 (germline): MGHRA, YSYEKL. V dropped 4 bases and J dropped 7 bases, with 11 bases sitting between them. The CDR3 runs to 13 residues. This CDR3 reads CASSRPGYQPQHF. CDR3 sequence (DNA): TGCGCCAGCAGCCGCCCAGGGTACCAGCCCCAGCATTTT.

This chain connects TRBV25-1 to TRBJ2-3; weak D call: TRBD2 (6 bases). Trimming cost V 7 bases and J 6 bases, with 17 bases left between them. The CDR3 extends over 14 amino acids. Per the germline V gene, CDR1 is MGHDK and CDR2 is SYGVNS. The CDR3 DNA is TGTGCCAGCACCGCACGGGCGGGACCCGATACGCAGTATTTT. This gives the protein CASTARAGPDTQYF.

This chain connects TRBV4-1 to TRBJ2-7; 10 nucleotides line up with TRBD2. The CDR3 has 17 amino acids. Germline CDR1 and CDR2: MGHRA and YSYEKL. Trimming removed 1 base from V and 3 bases from J; junction bases left unmatched: 9. In DNA form, the CDR3 reads TGCGCCAGCAGCCAAGGGGGGCTAGCGGGAGCCTTCTACGAGCAGTACTTC. It codes for CASSQGGLAGAFYEQYF.

The chain couples TRBV3-1 (or the pseudogene TRBV3-2) to TRBJ1-3, with a possible D match to TRBD1 (5 bases). The CDR3 is made up of 17 amino acids. Trimming left V 4 bases short and J 0 bases short, with 16 bases between. Looked up from germline, CDR1 is LGHDT and CDR2 is YNNKEL (reference sequence). CDR3 loop: CASSPPGGTLSGNTIYF. CDR3 nucleotides: TGTGCCAGCAGCCCCCCCGGGGGTACCCTCTCTGGAAACACCATATATTTT.